This record concerns one TCR beta chain sequence. RNA totalling about 0.45 to 1 ug underwent reverse transcription with random hexamers. Each CDR3 protein is one row after TCRdb ran MiXCR on the immunoSEQ multiplex PCR reads. The sample records around 110,000 distinct CDR3 sequences, around 94% being singletons. The CDR3 contains 18 residues. Germline values: CDR1 LGHNA, CDR2 YSLEER. Trimming took 0 bases from V and 8 from J; bases not matched to a gene: 11. This specimen belongs to a study of CD8 T cells in Susac syndrome. This chain joins TRBV4-3 and TRBJ2-1; 12 bases map to TRBD2. This TCR was sampled from a human donor with Susac syndrome. Source material: CD8+ T cells from PBMCs. The CDR3 DNA sequence: TGCGCCAGCAGCCAAGATGGGTCTAGCGGGGGGGTGGTGGATGAGCAGTTCTTC. Translated, it gives CASSQDGSSGGVVDEQFF.